This T cell receptor beta chain was recovered during a study of T cell responses to AZD1222 COVID-19 vaccine. Second-dose intervals near 4 or 12 weeks were combined. Germline lookup yields CDR1 KGHDR and CDR2 SFDVKD. This CDR3 contains 13 residues. V gave up 7 bases and J gave up 6 bases, with 11 bases separating them. Study-level findings and limits: Repertoire collection took place solely once the T cell response had peaked. Baseline seropositives among AZD1222 recipients totaled only five to seven. Elevations in Spike-specific TCR breadth and depth followed administration of two AZD1222 doses.

This clone is termed medium-sized. Antigen unknown. The protocol was immunoSEQ multiplex PCR, while the TCRdb copy is restricted to in-frame clones and leaves out a portion. Of about 60,000 clones in the sample, roughly 80% were seen once. The sequence derives from an adult who received the AZD1222 COVID-19 vaccine. The chain is built from TRBV24-1 and TRBJ2-2; D not certain. Source: peripheral blood, taken 28 days after the second AZD1222 dose. The CDR3 here is CATRGRVPGELFF. CDR3 DNA sequence: TGTGCCACCAGGGGTAGGGTCCCCGGGGAGCTGTTTTTT.